The 11 T cell receptor beta chains in this list originate from one sample, sequenced in a study of OX40 agonist ivuxolimab in advanced cancers. Libraries were prepared by immunoSEQ multiplex PCR; TCRdb keeps only in-frame clonotypes and omits some of them. The sample consists of about 5,100 clones, about three fifths of them appearing once. The input for sequencing was CD4+ or CD8+ T cells sorted from blood, taken in a trial of the OX40 agonist ivuxolimab. These receptors were taken from an adult with an advanced solid tumor such as melanoma, head and neck, liver or kidney cancer.

This clone is medium-sized (0.01 to 0.1%) by share. The rearrangement uses TRBV4-1 and TRBJ1-3; D not resolved. From germline, CDR1 is MGHRA and CDR2 YSYEKL. The V end lost 0 bases, the J end lost 5 bases, and 2 bases lay between the germline ends. The CDR3 runs 12 residues. The CDR3 nucleotides are TGCGCCAGCAGCCAAGAAAGAAACACCATATATTTT. Translating it yields CASSQERNTIYF.

This chain joins TRBV19 and TRBJ1-1; 8 bases map to TRBD1. The CDR3 is 14 amino acids. V lost 5 bases and J lost 5; bases outside the gene matches: 7. The V gene's germline CDR1 is LNHDA and CDR2 SQIVND (reference sequence). CDR3 residues: CASSSGTGGTEAFF. Written as DNA, the CDR3 is TGTGCCAGTAGTTCCGGGACAGGAGGGACTGAAGCTTTCTTT.

This chain links TRBV30 with TRBJ2-3; D is perhaps TRBD2 (6 bases). The CDR3 length is 15 residues. Per the germline V gene, CDR1 is GTSNPN and CDR2 is SVGIG (reference sequence). V lost 0 bases and J 3 bases, leaving 13 bases between the germline ends. CDR3 nucleotide sequence: TGTGCCTGGAGTGTAGCAGGGAGGTGGACAGATACGCAGTATTTT. It is translated as CAWSVAGRWTDTQYF.

The rearrangement uses TRBV30 and TRBJ2-7; possibly TRBD1 or TRBD2 for D (5 bases each). This CDR3 is 13 amino acids long. CDR1 is GTSNPN, CDR2 SVGIG, per germline (reference sequence). With 4 bases removed from V and 1 base from J, the gap between germline ends came to 11 bases. CDR3 loop: CAWTGHQSYEQYF. For the CDR3, the DNA is TGTGCCTGGACGGGGCACCAATCCTACGAGCAGTACTTC. Full variable domain (rest looked up from reference TRBV30 and TRBJ2-7): SQTIHQWPATLVQPVGSPLSLECTVEGTSNPNLYWYRQAAGRGLQLLFYSVGIGQISSEVPQNLSASRPQDRQFILSSKKLLLSDSGFYLCAWTGHQSYEQYFGPGTRLTVT.

The gene calls are TRBV11-2 and TRBJ1-1; D is uncertain. Between the trimmed V and J ends, which lost 1 base and 0 bases, there was a span of 6 bases. This CDR3 is 14 amino acids long. Germline CDR1 is SGHAT and CDR2 is FQNNGV. Written as DNA, the CDR3 is TGTGCCAGCAGCTTAGGGGGAATGAACACTGAAGCTTTCTTT. This translates into CASSLGGMNTEAFF.

The chain uses TRBV5-1 and TRBJ1-1; 8 bases fit TRBD1. This CDR3 has 15 amino acids. The V gene's germline CDR1 is SGHRS and CDR2 YFSETQ. With 4 bases clipped from V and 1 base from J, the junction kept 6 bases outside the gene matches. The CDR3 protein is CASSPGGARNTEAFF. In DNA, the CDR3 is TGCGCCAGCAGCCCAGGGGGCGCGAGGAACACTGAAGCTTTCTTT.

The J gene is TRBJ2-3, the V gene TRBV2; D ambiguous. The germline V gene encodes CDR1 SNHLY and CDR2 FYNNEI. This CDR3 has 13 residues. The ends were cut back, 10 bases at V and 4 bases at J, with 15 bases in the middle. CDR3 nucleotide sequence: TGTGCCACCGGGCTAGATTACGCAGATACGCAGTATTTT. Its protein product is CATGLDYADTQYF.

In its sample, this clone ranks as medium-sized. The chain combines TRBV4-1 with TRBJ2-2; 7 nucleotides agree with TRBD1. The CDR3 extends over 19 amino acids. The germline CDR1 and CDR2 sequences are MGHRA and YSYEKL. J was trimmed by 2 bases and V by 0 bases; bases with no gene match: 12. In DNA, the CDR3 is TGCGCCAGCAGCCAAGAAATGAGGGGGAGACAGGGAAACACCGGGGAGCTGTTTTTT. Protein: CASSQEMRGRQGNTGELFF.

This clone was observed a few times. Germline is not matched at one junction end, which may reflect a read error. The chain is built from TRBV2 and TRBJ2-7; D uncertain. The length of the CDR3 is 14 residues. The germline V gene has CDR1 SNHLY and CDR2 FYNNEI. CDR3 sequence: CAISASEPIYEQYF. The CDR3 DNA reads TGTGCCATCAGTGCCTCGGAGCCCATCTACGAGCAGTACTTC.

This chain links TRBV7-9 with TRBJ2-3; D might be TRBD2 (6 bases). Per the germline V gene, CDR1 is SEHNR and CDR2 is FQNEAQ (reference sequence). The CDR3 covers 16 residues. The germline V and J ends were trimmed by 3 bases and 2 bases, with 15 bases remaining between them. The CDR3 loop is CASSFSVAGPTDTQYF. DNA of the CDR3: TGTGCCAGCAGCTTCTCCGTCGCGGGACCCACAGATACGCAGTATTTT.

This clone qualifies as medium-sized. The chain uses TRBV13 and TRBJ2-7, with 8 bases aligning to TRBD2. The CDR3 spans 13 residues. The J segment lost 2 bases and the V segment lost 6 bases, leaving 3 bases of the junction unmatched. Germline loops: CDR1 PRHDT, CDR2 FYEKMQ (reference sequence). The CDR3 loop reads CASSAGLAYEQYF. The CDR3 nucleotides are TGTGCCAGCAGTGCGGGACTAGCCTACGAGCAGTACTTC.